Presented here are 30 T cell receptor beta chains from one specimen sequenced in a study of blood T cell repertoires in COVID-19. TCRdb keeps only in-frame clones here, not all; method: immunoSEQ multiplex PCR. The sample yields more than 150,000 clones, around 83% seen once. Sequencing was done on a sample of peripheral blood. These receptors were taken from a man aged 45-60 years with active or convalescent COVID-19.

CDR3 nucleotide sequence: TGTGCCAGCAGCTTGGGGAGCTCCTACGAGCAGTACTTC. Amino acids: CASSLGSSYEQYF. The rearrangement joins TRBV5-4 to TRBJ2-7, with D hard to call. The CDR3 covers 13 residues. The V gene's germline CDR1 is SGHNT and CDR2 YYREEE (reference sequence). V lost 0 bases, J lost 0 bases, and 4 bases lay in between.

The chain has TRBV11-3 and TRBJ2-2, with D unresolved. V shed 0 bases and J shed 4 bases, with 18 bases lying between them. The CDR3 is made up of 18 amino acids. Per the germline V gene, CDR1 is SGHNT and CDR2 is YENEEA. The CDR3 loop is CASSLDGASVDPTGELFF. The CDR3 nucleotides are TGTGCCAGCAGCTTAGATGGAGCGTCGGTAGACCCCACCGGGGAGCTGTTTTTT. Based on the CDR3 plus reference TRBV11-3 and TRBJ2-2, the full variable domain is EAGVVQSPRYKIIEKKQPVAFWCNPISGHNTLYWYLQNLGQGPELLIRYENEEAVDDSQLPKDRFSAERLKGVDSTLKIQPAELGDSAVYLCASSLDGASVDPTGELFFGEGSRLTVL.

The DNA for the CDR3 is TGTGCCAGCAGTAACTTAGACAGGACCTATGGCTACACCTTC. The encoded protein is CASSNLDRTYGYTF. The chain is built from TRBV27 and TRBJ1-2; D may be TRBD1 (6 bases). CDR1 and CDR2 from the germline V gene are MNHEY and SMNVEV (reference sequence). This CDR3 has 14 residues. V gave up 5 bases and J gave up 4 bases, with 14 bases separating them.

The chain recombines TRBV5-6 with TRBJ2-7; TRBD2 matches 7 bases. Germline V gene lookup returns CDR1 SGHDT and CDR2 YYEEEE. V shed 8 bases and J 2 bases; nucleotides not matched to a gene: 7. This CDR3 is built from 13 residues. The CDR3 DNA is TGTGCCAGTAAACCGGGACTAACCTACGAGCAGTACTTC. This gives the protein CASKPGLTYEQYF.

CDR3 nucleotides: TGTGCCAGCAGCTTGTCGGGCGGGGTTGCCCACGAGCAGTACTTC. Protein: CASSLSGGVAHEQYF. This sequence joins TRBV5-4 and TRBJ2-7, with a tentative D call TRBD2 (6 bases). The CDR3 is made up of 15 amino acids. CDR1 is SGHNT, CDR2 YYREEE, per germline (reference sequence). Trimming stripped 1 base from V and 5 bases from J, with 16 bases between.

The rearrangement links TRBV2 to TRBJ2-5, with D maybe TRBD2 (6 bases). The CDR3 is 15 residues long. The V and J ends lost 4 bases and 3 bases respectively, with 15 bases between them. From germline, CDR1 is SNHLY and CDR2 FYNNEI. The DNA of the CDR3 is TGTGCCAGCAGTGGAGGGACTTGGAGAGAAGAGACCCAGTACTTC. It encodes CASSGGTWREETQYF.

This clone has only a few counts. The rearrangement joins TRBV30 to TRBJ1-4, with 7 bases lining up with TRBD1. The CDR3 sequence is 12 residues long. V lost 2 bases to trimming and J lost 11 bases; unmatched junction nucleotides: 5. The germline gives CDR1 GTSNPN, CDR2 SVGIG (reference sequence). The CDR3 reads CAWSRQGSKLFF. CDR3 sequence (DNA): TGTGCCTGGAGTAGACAGGGAAGCAAACTGTTTTTT.

The V call is TRBV3-1 (or the pseudogene TRBV3-2), the J call TRBJ2-2, with D possibly matching TRBD2 (5 bases). Germline V CDR1 and CDR2: LGHDT, YNNKEL (reference sequence). The V and J ends lost 4 bases and 5 bases respectively, with 17 bases between them. The CDR3 is made up of 16 amino acids. CDR3 nucleotide sequence: TGTGCCAGCAGCCCCCTTAGCGCAAAAGGGACCGGGGAGCTGTTTTTT. It is translated as CASSPLSAKGTGELFF.

Concerning this clone: The same CDR3 is also encoded by other DNA sequences in this sample. The V gene is TRBV11-3, the J gene TRBJ2-7, with D unresolved. Trimming took off 5 bases at V and 1 base at J, with 6 bases between the two ends. Germline assignment: CDR1 SGHNT and CDR2 YENEEA. The CDR3 length is 12 residues. CDR3 nucleotide sequence: TGTGCCAGCAGCCTACGTTCCTACGAGCAGTACTTC. Its translation is CASSLRSYEQYF.

This clone was counted between two and nine times. The V gene is TRBV5-1, the J gene TRBJ1-2; D may be TRBD1 (5 bases). V was pared by 4 bases and J by 7 bases, with 20 bases between. Germline CDR1 SGHRS, CDR2 YFSETQ. This CDR3 is built from 15 residues. The CDR3 bases are TGCGCCAGCAGCAACCTGGGGGAGGGTGGCTCTGGCTACACCTTC. This translates into CASSNLGEGGSGYTF.

The chain has TRBV4-3 and TRBJ2-1; 9 positions agree with TRBD2. CDR1 and CDR2 (germline): LGHNA, YSLEER. Germline trimming cut 0 bases from V and 4 bases from J; bases unmatched to any gene: 10. The CDR3 is made up of 18 amino acids. The CDR3 loop is CASSQDQARGGGYNEQFF. CDR3 sequence (DNA): TGCGCCAGCAGCCAAGATCAGGCCCGCGGGGGGGGTTACAATGAGCAGTTCTTC.

The chain is built from TRBV5-1 and TRBJ2-7, with TRBD2 identical over 8 bases. The CDR3 loop spans 16 amino acids. The V gene end was trimmed by 0 bases and the J gene end by 5 bases; junction bases not matched to a gene: 10. Germline loops: CDR1 SGHRS, CDR2 YFSETQ. The CDR3: CASSLAGTGRADEQYF. The DNA of the CDR3 is TGCGCCAGCAGCTTGGCCGGTACCGGGAGGGCCGACGAGCAGTACTTC. Full variable domain (remainder filled in from reference TRBV5-1 and TRBJ2-7): KAGVTQTPRYLIKTRGQQVTLSCSPISGHRSVSWYQQTPGQGLQFLFEYFSETQRNKGNFPGRFSGRQFSNSRSEMNVSTLELGDSALYLCASSLAGTGRADEQYFGPGTRLTVT.

CDR3 in DNA: TGTGCCAGCAGCTTATTTCAGTCCACAGATACGCAGTATTTT. Amino acid sequence: CASSLFQSTDTQYF. This sequence joins TRBV7-2 and TRBJ2-3; D remains unclear. CDR1 is SGHTA, CDR2 FQGNSA, per germline. Trimming cost V 2 bases and J 2 bases, with 8 bases left between them. This CDR3 is built from 14 residues. Full variable domain (remainder filled in from reference TRBV7-2 and TRBJ2-3): GAGVSQSPSNKVTEKGKDVELRCDPISGHTALYWYRQSLGQGLEFLIYFQGNSAPDKSGLPSDRFSAERTGGSVSTLTIQRTQQEDSAVYLCASSLFQSTDTQYFGPGTRLTVL.

The chain couples TRBV19 to TRBJ2-3; TRBD2 agrees at 11 bases. Germline values: CDR1 LNHDA, CDR2 SQIVND (reference sequence). After removal of 5 bases from V and 0 bases from J, the junction contained 4 bases not matched to a gene. The length of the CDR3 is 16 residues. CDR3 coding DNA: TGTGCCAGTAGTGCTTTAGCGGGAGGGAGCACAGATACGCAGTATTTT. Encoded protein: CASSALAGGSTDTQYF.

The rearrangement uses TRBV3-1 (or the pseudogene TRBV3-2) and TRBJ2-1; D may be TRBD1 (6 bases). There are 13 residues in the CDR3. The germline V and J ends were trimmed by 4 bases and 9 bases, with 13 bases remaining between them. Germline-derived CDR1 and CDR2 are LGHDT and YNNKEL (reference sequence). For the CDR3, the DNA is TGTGCCAGCAGCCGACACTCAGGGGCTGAGCAGTTCTTC. It is translated as CASSRHSGAEQFF.

This rearrangement joins TRBV4-3 to TRBJ2-7; 8 bases are a match to TRBD1. J lost 7 bases, V lost 0 bases, and 14 bases had no gene match. There are 17 residues in the CDR3. Germline V gene sequence: CDR1 LGHNA, CDR2 YSLEER. The CDR3 DNA is TGCGCCAGCAGCCAAGATCTTGGTAGGACAGGGCAAGTGGAGCAGTACTTC. Amino acids: CASSQDLGRTGQVEQYF.

The chain's CDR3 is CASSQGADYSNQPQHF. The CDR3 region has the DNA TGCGCCAGCAGCCAAGGGGCAGATTATAGCAATCAGCCCCAGCATTTT. This chain connects TRBV4-3 to TRBJ1-5; no clear D. There are 16 residues in the CDR3. The V end lost 1 base, the J end lost 0 bases, and 10 bases lay between the germline ends. Germline V gene lookup returns CDR1 LGHNA and CDR2 YSLEER.

V gene TRBV18 combines with J gene TRBJ1-5; 7 positions agree with TRBD1. The germline gives CDR1 KGHSH, CDR2 LQKENI. J lost 4 bases, V lost 3 bases, and 9 bases had no gene match. The CDR3 extends over 16 amino acids. CDR3 nucleotide sequence: TGTGCCAGCTCACCTTACTCGGACAGGAAAAATCAGCCCCAGCATTTT. It is translated as CASSPYSDRKNQPQHF.

The V gene is TRBV7-3, the J gene TRBJ1-1; a possible D gene is TRBD1 (5 bases). This CDR3 is 13 amino acids long. Germline values: CDR1 SGHTA, CDR2 FQGTGA. V lost 5 bases, J lost 10 bases, and 17 bases lay in between. The CDR3 DNA is TGTGCCAGCAGCCCCGGGACTTATAGTGGAGCTTTCTTT. Protein: CASSPGTYSGAFF.

The chain combines TRBV4-1 with TRBJ1-6, with a weak D call TRBD1 (6 bases). Germline lookup yields CDR1 MGHRA and CDR2 YSYEKL. V was cut by 5 bases and J by 7 bases, with 18 bases left in between. The CDR3 is made up of 16 amino acids. CDR3 DNA sequence: TGCGCCAGCAGCGAATGGCGGGGGGGCGAAAATTCACCCCTCCACTTT. Protein: CASSEWRGGENSPLHF.

The chain is built from TRBV15 and TRBJ2-1; D gene ambiguous. The germline V and J ends were trimmed by 0 bases and 1 base, with 13 bases remaining between them. The germline V gene has CDR1 LNHNV and CDR2 YYDKDF (reference sequence). The CDR3 covers 17 residues. The CDR3, as DNA: TGTGCCACCAGCAGAGATCTGGGCAGCCTTTCCTACAATGAGCAGTTCTTC. Amino acid sequence: CATSRDLGSLSYNEQFF.

The chain is built from TRBV6-1 and TRBJ2-3; 7 bases fit TRBD1. There are 16 residues in the CDR3. Germline CDR1 MNHNS, CDR2 SASEGT. The V segment lost 4 bases and the J segment 2 bases; nucleotides outside the gene matches: 9. CDR3 sequence (DNA): TGTGCCAGCAGTGTGCGCACCGGGACAGACACAGATACGCAGTATTTT. Its protein is CASSVRTGTDTDTQYF.

This chain uses TRBV6-2 or TRBV6-3 with TRBJ2-5, with D tentatively TRBD2 (6 bases). The ends were cut back, 3 bases at V and 3 bases at J, with 8 bases in the middle. Germline V gene sequence: CDR1 MNHEY, CDR2 SVGEGT. The CDR3 is 13 amino acids. The CDR3 loop is CASSYLAEETQYF. As DNA, the CDR3 is TGTGCCAGCAGTTATTTAGCGGAAGAGACCCAGTACTTC.

V usage is TRBV20-1 and J usage is TRBJ2-1; 8 nucleotides line up with TRBD2. V lost 3 bases and J lost 8; bases outside the gene matches: 12. This CDR3 has 15 residues. Germline V gene lookup returns CDR1 DFQATT and CDR2 SNEGSKA (reference sequence). The CDR3 protein is CSASPLGLESDEQFF. The CDR3, as DNA: TGCAGTGCTAGTCCTTTGGGACTAGAGAGCGATGAGCAGTTCTTC.

The chain couples TRBV6-5 to TRBJ1-3, with 7 bases lining up with TRBD1. Germline CDR1 and CDR2: MNHEY and SVGAGI. V shed 5 bases and J 0 bases; nucleotides not matched to a gene: 4. CDR3 length: 15 residues. CDR3 in amino acids: CASSTTGVSGNTIYF. The CDR3 nucleotides read TGTGCCAGCAGTACCACAGGGGTCTCTGGAAACACCATATATTTT.

The CDR3 DNA reads TGTGCCAGCAGAACAGGGGGTGAGAACACCGGGGAGCTGTTTTTT. Protein sequence: CASRTGGENTGELFF. The gene calls are TRBV5-4 and TRBJ2-2, with 8 nucleotides matching TRBD1. This CDR3 has 15 residues. Trimming at V came to 5 bases and at J to 1 base, leaving 4 bases not matched to a gene. Per the germline V gene, CDR1 is SGHNT and CDR2 is YYREEE (reference sequence).

J is TRBJ2-1 and V is TRBV9; TRBD2 agrees at 9 bases. The junction had 5 bases not matched to a gene; V was cut back by 0 bases and J by 4 bases. CDR1 and CDR2 from the germline V gene are SGDLS and YYNGEE. The CDR3 has 16 residues. CDR3 sequence reads: CASSVGSSGDYNEQFF. The CDR3 DNA reads as TGTGCCAGCAGCGTAGGGTCTAGCGGGGATTACAATGAGCAGTTCTTC. The full variable domain, completed using reference TRBV9 and TRBJ2-1, is DSGVTQTPKHLITATGQRVTLRCSPRSGDLSVYWYQQSLDQGLQFLIQYYNGEERAKGNILERFSAQQFPDLHSELNLSSLELGDSALYFCASSVGSSGDYNEQFFGPGTRLTVL.

In regard to this clone: Additional DNA sequences in this sample encode the identical CDR3. The rearrangement links TRBV9 to TRBJ1-6; D is perhaps TRBD1 (5 bases). The CDR3 is 14 amino acids. Trimming removed 0 bases from V and 7 bases from J, with 8 bases in between. Germline lookup yields CDR1 SGDLS and CDR2 YYNGEE. The CDR3 bases are TGTGCCAGCAGCGTAGGGCAGGGAAATTCACCCCTCCACTTT. This translates into CASSVGQGNSPLHF.

The chain carries TRBV29-1 and TRBJ2-5; 7 nucleotides agree with TRBD2. J gave up 3 bases and V 4 bases, and 2 bases lay outside the gene matches. Germline V gene data show CDR1 as SQVTM and CDR2 as ANQGSEA. The CDR3 runs to 12 residues. This CDR3 reads CSVVGGEETQYF. CDR3 in DNA: TGCAGCGTTGTTGGGGGGGAAGAGACCCAGTACTTC.

Only one count was recorded for this clone. V gene TRBV7-2 combines with J gene TRBJ2-5, with 9 bases identical to TRBD2. The CDR3 has 16 amino acids. V gave up 1 base and J gave up 1 base; unmatched junction bases: 4. Germline lookup yields CDR1 SGHTA and CDR2 FQGNSA. The CDR3 DNA follows: TGTGCCAGCAGCTTAGTTGGCGGGGGGGGCCAAGAGACCCAGTACTTC. It yields the protein CASSLVGGGGQETQYF.